This TCR beta chain stems from a study of PD-1 blockade in classical Hodgkin lymphoma (TCRdb year 2020). The study in broad terms: Nivolumab dosing was 3 mg/kg intravenously every 2 weeks, continuing until either disease progression or unacceptable toxicity. The study used CyTOF and TCR beta sequencing to define a peripheral blood immune signature of response to PD-1 blockade in classical Hodgkin lymphoma.

About this clone: There is no known antigen for this receptor. Base qualities were left out, and no much larger clone turns up one base away.

The study at large found these results: By C4D1, a significant rise was seen in CD4+ TCR diversity but not in CD8+ TCR diversity (p=0.0027 vs p=0.16), and the rise was most apparent among complete responders (p=0.02). Only a single clinical trial cohort was studied, and what caused the repertoire differences, possibly disease activity or prior therapy, remained undefined. Lower diversity was observed in patients in whom nivolumab was started less than 1 year after ASCT, and these patients were excluded from later analyses so that confounding by immune reconstitution would be avoided. Among trial patients, those achieving complete response had baseline diversity similar to that of newly diagnosed patients, while diversity was significantly lower in partial responders and progressors. Newly diagnosed patients were reported to have lower baseline TCR diversity than healthy donors, and relapsed/refractory patients were reported to have lower baseline TCR diversity still.

The time point label, as the study defines it: cycle 4 day 1 (C4D1), after 5 to 7 weeks of nivolumab. All trial patients had relapsed after autologous stem cell transplantation, with cohorts A, B and C differing in prior brentuximab vedotin exposure. The trial cohort included 45 to 65 patients with relapsed/refractory classical Hodgkin lymphoma, and each patient had a best overall response of complete response, partial response or progressive disease. In the multi-cohort phase II CheckMate 205 trial, trial patients received single-agent nivolumab. An independent review committee assessed best overall response by applying the 2007 International Working Group response criteria. PBMCs from the trial were collected at three points: immediately before nivolumab initiation (C1D1), and during therapy at cycle 2 day 1 and cycle 4 day 1. After peripheral blood was drawn into 8 mL Vacutainer Cell Preparation Tubes, PBMCs were isolated by centrifugation and then cryopreserved.

Genomic DNA was isolated using the Qiagen DNeasy kit from unsorted PBMCs as well as from negatively selected CD4+ and CD8+ fractions. TCR beta CDR3 regions were amplified by immunoSEQ multiplex PCR using primers annealing to V and J segments. Amplification bias was minimized using a synthetic immune receptor repertoire, and residual bias was removed computationally after sequencing. Concerning the study's data processing: Custom Python scripts were used to quantify repertoire diversity as the Shannon entropy index. The unsorted, CD4+ and CD8+ repertoires were each analyzed separately, with the exception of combined analyses, where CD4+ and CD8+ sequences were merged in silico. A clone was considered expanded if an increase in frequency of at least 2-fold after treatment relative to C1D1 was found, and a pseudocount of 0.5 was applied to clones undetected at baseline. Singleton clones were defined as clones with 0 or 1 copy at C1D1, and non-singleton clones were defined as clones with 2 or more copies. By matching protein sequences in sorted samples from the same patient, clones expanded in unsorted samples were annotated as CD4+, CD8+ or unknown. Wilcoxon tests on paired samples were used to test diversity changes from C1D1 to C4D1. Not all clones reach the TCRdb copy of this immuneACCESS table, which keeps in-frame sequences only. Checked studies attribute under half of the gap to unresolved V genes and leave the rest unexplained. Clone size and V and J calls were adopted from that table, with D and trimming inferred from the DNA. Recorded for this sample are 85,000 to 90,000 clones; 75% to 95% of them occurred a single time. The top ten constitute about 2.9% of the sample.

The sequencing here drew on peripheral blood mononuclear cells (PBMCs), taken before the fourth cycle of nivolumab. This clonotype originated in a human donor with classical Hodgkin lymphoma.

The base sequence is TGTGCCAGCAGCGCTGTAGCGAACACCGGGGAGCTGTTTTTT. Its protein product is CASSAVANTGELFF. The chain was built from TRBV9 and TRBJ2-2; no D gene is confidently identified. Taken from cysteine to phenylalanine, the CDR3 has 14 residues. CDR3 DNA only is kept here, 42 bases in frame from base 1. From the germline V gene, CDR1 is SGDLS and CDR2 is YYNGEE. Trimming at the junction amounts to 3 bases on V and 0 bases on J, and the germline ends lie 6 bases apart.